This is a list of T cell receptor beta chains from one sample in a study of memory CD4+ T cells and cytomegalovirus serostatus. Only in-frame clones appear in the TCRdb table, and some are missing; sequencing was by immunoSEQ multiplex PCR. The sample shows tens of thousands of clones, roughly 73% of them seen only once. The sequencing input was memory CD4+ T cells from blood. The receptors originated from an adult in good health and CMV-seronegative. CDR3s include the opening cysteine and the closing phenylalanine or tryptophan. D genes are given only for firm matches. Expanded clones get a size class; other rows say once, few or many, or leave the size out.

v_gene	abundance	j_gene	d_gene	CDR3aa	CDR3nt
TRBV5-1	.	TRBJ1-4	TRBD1	CASSTGQGDEKLFF	TGCGCCAGCAGCACGGGACAGGGGGACGAAAAACTGTTTTTT
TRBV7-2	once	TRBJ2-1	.	CASSSPTYNEQFF	TGTGCCAGCAGCTCACCCACCTACAATGAGCAGTTCTTC
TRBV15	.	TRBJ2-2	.	CATSIRGGPTGELFF	TGTGCCACCAGCATCCGTGGGGGTCCCACCGGGGAGCTGTTTTTT
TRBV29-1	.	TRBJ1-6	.	CSVGDSDNSPLHF	TGCAGCGTTGGAGACAGTGATAATTCACCCCTCCACTTT
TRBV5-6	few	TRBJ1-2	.	CASSLVERQASVLYGYTF	TGTGCCAGCAGCTTGGTGGAGCGACAAGCTTCTGTCCTCTATGGCTACACCTTC
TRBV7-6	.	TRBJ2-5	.	CAISKRPQETQYF	TGTGCCATCTCCAAAAGGCCCCAAGAGACCCAGTACTTC
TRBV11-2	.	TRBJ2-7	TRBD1	CASSPVVRGLRYEQYF	TGTGCCAGCAGCCCGGTGGTCAGGGGGCTACGGTACGAGCAGTACTTC
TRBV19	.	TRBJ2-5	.	CASRKQGRPQETQYF	TGTGCCAGTAGAAAACAGGGACGACCCCAAGAGACCCAGTACTTC
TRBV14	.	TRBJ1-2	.	CASSQGEGTFYGYTF	TGTGCCAGCAGCCAAGGGGAGGGGACATTCTATGGCTACACCTTC
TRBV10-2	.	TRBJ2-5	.	CASSESGETQYF	TGCGCCAGCAGTGAGTCAGGAGAGACCCAGTACTTC
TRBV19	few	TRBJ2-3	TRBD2	CASIALAGDTDTQYF	TGTGCCAGTATTGCACTAGCGGGGGACACAGATACGCAGTATTTT
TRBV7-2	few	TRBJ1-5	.	CASSFTGTHHQPQHF	TGTGCCAGCAGCTTCACGGGTACACATCATCAGCCCCAGCATTTT
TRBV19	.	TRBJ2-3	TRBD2	CASRNSGQGTDTQYF	TGTGCCAGTAGAAATAGCGGGCAAGGCACAGATACGCAGTATTTT
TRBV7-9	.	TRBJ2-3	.	CASSLAHGTDTQYF	TGTGCCAGCAGCTTGGCGCACGGCACAGATACGCAGTATTTT
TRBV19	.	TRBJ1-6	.	CASSPGSSYNSPLHF	TGTGCCAGTAGCCCAGGGAGCTCCTATAATTCACCCCTCCACTTT
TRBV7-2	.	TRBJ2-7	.	CASSSRASSYEQYF	TGTGCCAGCAGCTCCCGGGCTAGCTCCTACGAGCAGTACTTC
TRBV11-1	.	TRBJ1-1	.	CASSPGPPNTEAFF	TGTGCCAGCAGCCCAGGGCCGCCGAACACTGAAGCTTTCTTT
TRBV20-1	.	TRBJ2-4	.	CSAVTNYIQYF	TGCAGTGCAGTTACCAACTATATTCAGTACTTC
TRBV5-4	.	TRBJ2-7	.	CASSPPSGFPYEQYF	TGTGCCAGCAGCCCGCCTTCGGGGTTCCCCTACGAGCAGTACTTC
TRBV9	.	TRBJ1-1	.	CASSVAGGGGTEAFF	TGTGCCAGCAGCGTAGCTGGGGGCGGAGGGACTGAAGCTTTCTTT
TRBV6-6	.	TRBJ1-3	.	CASSSPFSGNTIYF	TGTGCCAGCAGTAGTCCCTTCTCTGGAAACACCATATATTTT
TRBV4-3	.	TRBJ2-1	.	CASSQDLVNEQFF	TGCGCCAGCAGCCAAGATCTGGTCAATGAGCAGTTCTTC
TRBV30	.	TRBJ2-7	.	CAWSLGGNYEQYF	TGTGCCTGGAGTTTAGGGGGAAACTACGAGCAGTACTTC
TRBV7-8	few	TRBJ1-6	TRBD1	CASSLGDSYGNSPLHF	TGTGCCAGCAGCTTAGGGGACAGCTACGGGAATTCACCCCTCCACTTT
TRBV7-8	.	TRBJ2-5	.	CASSLESGGSETQYF	TGTGCCAGCAGCTTAGAATCAGGGGGGTCAGAGACCCAGTACTTC
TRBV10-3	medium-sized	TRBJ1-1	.	CAIGGSVNTEAFF	TGTGCCATCGGGGGCAGTGTGAACACTGAAGCTTTCTTT
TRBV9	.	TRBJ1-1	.	CASSGYGTMHTEAFF	TGTGCCAGCAGCGGGTACGGGACAATGCACACTGAAGCTTTCTTT
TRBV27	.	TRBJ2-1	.	CASTASGARVNEQFF	TGTGCCAGCACCGCCAGTGGGGCGAGGGTAAATGAGCAGTTCTTC
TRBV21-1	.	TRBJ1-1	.	CASSTDSQNTEAFF	TGTGCCAGCAGCACGGACAGCCAGAACACTGAAGCTTTCTTT
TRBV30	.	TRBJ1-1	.	CAWSPDSLNTEAFF	TGTGCCTGGAGTCCAGACAGCCTGAACACTGAAGCTTTCTTT
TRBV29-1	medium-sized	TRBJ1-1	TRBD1	CSVEDPGGEYTEAFF	TGCAGCGTTGAAGATCCAGGGGGCGAATACACTGAAGCTTTCTTT
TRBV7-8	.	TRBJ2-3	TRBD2	CASSPERLAGEGDTQYF	TGTGCCAGCAGCCCAGAACGACTAGCGGGGGAAGGAGATACGCAGTATTTT
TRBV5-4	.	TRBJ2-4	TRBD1	CASSLDRGRGAKNIQYF	TGTGCCAGCAGCTTGGACAGGGGGCGAGGAGCCAAAAACATTCAGTACTTC
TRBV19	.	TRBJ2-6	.	CASSIANSLSGANVLTF	TGTGCCAGTAGTATAGCCAACAGCCTCTCTGGGGCCAACGTCCTGACTTTC
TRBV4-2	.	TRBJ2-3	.	CASSQSPSGGTDTQYF	TGTGCCAGCAGCCAATCCCCCTCCGGGGGCACAGATACGCAGTATTTT
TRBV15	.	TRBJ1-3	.	CATSRDSASGPWGIYF	TGTGCCACCAGCAGAGACTCTGCCTCAGGGCCTTGGGGCATATATTTT
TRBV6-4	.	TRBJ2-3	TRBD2	CARQRGCGTDTQYF	TGTGCCCGACAGCGGGGATGCGGCACAGATACGCAGTATTTT
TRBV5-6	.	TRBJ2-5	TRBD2	CASSWGSSGVQETQYF	TGTGCCAGCAGCTGGGGGAGTAGCGGGGTTCAAGAGACCCAGTACTTC
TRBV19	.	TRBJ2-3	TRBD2	CASSGTSGDTQYF	TGTGCCAGTAGCGGGACTAGCGGAGATACGCAGTATTTT
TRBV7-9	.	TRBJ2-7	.	CASSLGGTRYEQYF	TGTGCCAGCAGCTTAGGTGGGACACGCTACGAGCAGTACTTC
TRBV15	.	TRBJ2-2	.	CATGVPRPGNTGELFF	TGTGCCACGGGGGTTCCGCGCCCGGGGAACACCGGGGAGCTGTTTTTT